These T cell receptor beta chains were read from a single sample in a study of cytomegalovirus exposure and HLA in healthy donors. TCRdb's copy holds only in-frame clones and misses some; the assay was immunoSEQ multiplex PCR. The data hold under 200,000 clones, with roughly 75% observed a single time. The sample consisted of PBMCs. Receptors originate from a middle-aged man in good health and CMV-seronegative. Both conserved end residues are part of each CDR3. Each record gives: V gene, CDR3 length, D gene, clone size, J gene, CDR3 protein, CDR3 DNA. D genes are given only for firm matches. Expanded clones are given a class, and other clones once, few, many or no size at all.

>TRBV9|16|-|-|TRBJ1-3
CASSVATGFSGNTIYF
TGTGCCAGCAGCGTAGCAACAGGGTTTTCTGGAAACACCATATATTTT
>TRBV7-2|14|TRBD1|-|TRBJ1-1
CASSKQGGDTEAFF
TGTGCCAGCAGCAAACAGGGGGGGGACACTGAAGCTTTCTTT
>TRBV7-8|12|-|-|TRBJ2-1
CASSEGSVEQFF
TGTGCCAGCAGCGAGGGTTCAGTAGAGCAGTTCTTC
>TRBV5-4|14|-|-|TRBJ2-2
CASSRGSNTGELFF
TGTGCCAGCAGCAGGGGATCGAACACCGGGGAGCTGTTTTTT
>TRBV7-9|14|TRBD1|-|TRBJ1-5
CSSSSTGPNQPQHF
TGTTCCAGCAGTTCGACAGGGCCCAATCAGCCCCAGCATTTT
>TRBV11-2|16|-|-|TRBJ1-6
CASSSSGSIPNSPLHF
TGTGCCAGCAGCTCCTCGGGTTCCATACCAAATTCACCCCTCCACTTT
>TRBV7-2|16|-|-|TRBJ2-4
CASSPGWRVAKNIQYF
TGTGCCAGCAGCCCGGGTTGGAGGGTCGCCAAAAACATTCAGTACTTC
>TRBV19|12|-|few|TRBJ1-1
CARRREVAEAFF
TGTGCCAGGCGGAGGGAGGTCGCTGAAGCTTTCTTT
>TRBV9|12|-|-|TRBJ2-3
CASSAAADTQYF
TGTGCCAGCAGCGCCGCAGCAGATACGCAGTATTTT
>TRBV19|11|-|-|TRBJ2-1
CASSILAEQFF
TGTGCCAGTAGTATCCTAGCGGAGCAGTTCTTC
>TRBV7-2|15|TRBD2|-|TRBJ2-5
CASSFTRGEGETQYF
TGTGCCAGCAGCTTCACGCGGGGGGAGGGAGAGACCCAGTACTTC
>TRBV19|15|-|-|TRBJ2-5
CASSIRRAVGETQYF
TGTGCCAGTAGTATTAGGAGGGCGGTTGGGGAGACCCAGTACTTC
>TRBV7-3|14|-|-|TRBJ2-7
CASSPGDTAYEQYF
TGTGCCAGCAGCCCCGGGGACACCGCCTACGAGCAGTACTTC
>TRBV30|13|-|once|TRBJ2-5
CAWSVTGRETQYF
TGTGCCTGGAGTGTGACGGGTCGAGAGACCCAGTACTTC
>TRBV19|14|TRBD1|-|TRBJ2-3
CASSMTGFTDTQYF
TGTGCCAGTAGTATGACAGGGTTCACAGATACGCAGTATTTT
>TRBV5-1|16|TRBD2|-|TRBJ2-1
CASTGAGGPSYNEQFF
TGCGCCAGCACTGGGGCGGGAGGGCCTTCCTACAATGAGCAGTTCTTC
>TRBV7-9|15|-|-|TRBJ1-2
CASSLGQGKNYGYTF
TGTGCCAGCAGTCTTGGGCAGGGCAAGAACTATGGCTACACCTTC
>TRBV6-1|13|TRBD1|few|TRBJ1-4
CASSWTGTEKLFF
TGTGCCAGCAGTTGGACAGGGACTGAAAAACTGTTTTTT
>TRBV7-9|17|TRBD2|-|TRBJ2-5
CASSRPWAGGPQETQYF
TGTGCCAGCAGCCGCCCATGGGCGGGGGGGCCCCAAGAGACCCAGTACTTC
>TRBV19|15|TRBD2|few|TRBJ2-1
CASRTTSGGYNEQFF
TGTGCCAGTAGAACTACTAGCGGGGGTTACAATGAGCAGTTCTTC
>TRBV7-2|15|TRBD2|-|TRBJ2-5
CASSTSGGTQETQYF
TGTGCCAGCAGCACTAGCGGGGGGACGCAAGAGACCCAGTACTTC
>TRBV14|19|-|-|TRBJ1-6
CASSQDHVRASSYNSPLHF
TGTGCCAGCAGCCAAGATCATGTGAGGGCCAGCTCCTATAATTCACCCCTCCACTTT
>TRBV6-5|14|TRBD1|-|TRBJ1-3
CASSYSDRGGTIYF
TGTGCCAGCAGTTACTCGGACAGGGGAGGCACCATATATTTT